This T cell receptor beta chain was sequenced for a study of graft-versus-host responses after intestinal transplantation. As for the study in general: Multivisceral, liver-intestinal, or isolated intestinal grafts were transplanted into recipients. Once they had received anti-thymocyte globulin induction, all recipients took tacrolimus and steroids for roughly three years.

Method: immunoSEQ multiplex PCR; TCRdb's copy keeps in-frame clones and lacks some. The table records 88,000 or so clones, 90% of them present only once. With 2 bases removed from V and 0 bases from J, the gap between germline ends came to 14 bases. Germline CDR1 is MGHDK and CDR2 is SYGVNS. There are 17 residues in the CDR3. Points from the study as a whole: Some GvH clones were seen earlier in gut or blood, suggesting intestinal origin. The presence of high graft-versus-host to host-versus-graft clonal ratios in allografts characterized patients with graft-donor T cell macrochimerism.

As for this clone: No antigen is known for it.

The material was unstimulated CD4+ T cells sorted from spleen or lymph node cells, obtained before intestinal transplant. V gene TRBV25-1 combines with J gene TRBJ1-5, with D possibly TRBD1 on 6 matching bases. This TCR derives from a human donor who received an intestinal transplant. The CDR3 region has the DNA TGTGCCAGCAGTGAAGGCCAGGGGCCCTATAGCAATCAGCCCCAGCATTTT. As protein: CASSEGQGPYSNQPQHF.